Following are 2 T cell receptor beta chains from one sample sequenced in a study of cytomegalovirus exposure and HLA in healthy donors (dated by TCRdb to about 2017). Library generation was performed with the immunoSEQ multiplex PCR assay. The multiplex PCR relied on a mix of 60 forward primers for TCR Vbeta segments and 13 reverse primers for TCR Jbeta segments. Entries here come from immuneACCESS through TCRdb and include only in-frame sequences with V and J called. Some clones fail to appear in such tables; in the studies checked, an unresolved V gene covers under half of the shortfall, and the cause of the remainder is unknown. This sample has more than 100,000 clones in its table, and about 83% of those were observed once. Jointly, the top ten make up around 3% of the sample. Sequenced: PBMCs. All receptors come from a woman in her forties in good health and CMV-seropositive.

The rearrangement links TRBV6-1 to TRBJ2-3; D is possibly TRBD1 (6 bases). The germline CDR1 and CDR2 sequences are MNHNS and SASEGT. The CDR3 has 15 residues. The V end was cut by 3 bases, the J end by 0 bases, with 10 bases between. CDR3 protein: CASSDPGHSTDTQYF. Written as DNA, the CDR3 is TGTGCCAGCAGTGATCCGGGACACAGCACAGATACGCAGTATTTT.

CDR3 nucleotide sequence: TGTGCCAGCTCTCAAGGGAGGGGAATGAACACTGAAGCTTTCTTT. Amino acids: CASSQGRGMNTEAFF. The chain links TRBV18 to TRBJ1-1; maybe TRBD1 (5 bases). The V gene lost 6 bases and the J gene lost 0 bases, with 14 bases spanning the gap. The CDR3 sequence is 15 residues long. Germline V gene sequence: CDR1 KGHSH, CDR2 LQKENI. Using reference TRBV18 and TRBJ1-1 for the parts outside the CDR3, the full variable domain is NAGVMQNPRHLVRRRGQEARLRCSPMKGHSHVYWYRQLPEEGLKFMVYLQKENIIDESGMPKERFSAEFPKEGPSILRIQQVVRGDSAAYFCASSQGRGMNTEAFFGQGTRLTVV.